This T cell receptor (beta chain) was obtained from a study of T cells of healthy individuals. This clonotype showed up many times. Germline values: CDR1 DFQATT, CDR2 SNEGSKA (reference sequence). The V gene end was trimmed by 5 bases and the J gene end by 2 bases; junction bases not matched to a gene: 3. The CDR3 consists of 14 residues. Via MiXCR, TCRdb re-called the 5' RACE reads, giving one row per CDR3 protein. In the table there are 45,000 to 60,000 distinct CDR3 sequences, around 15% of which are singletons. This clonotype originated in a human donor in good health. The chain uses TRBV20-1 and TRBJ2-3; 11 nucleotides align to TRBD2. CDR3 DNA: TGCAGTGCTCCGACTAGCGGGATCACAGATACGCAGTATTTT. It encodes CSAPTSGITDTQYF.